Following are 4 T cell receptor beta chains from one sample sequenced in a study of T cell repertoires in cytomegalovirus infection. One entry per CDR3 protein results from TCRdb running MiXCR on the reads. Of about 450,000 distinct CDR3 sequences in the sample, 25% to 40% were seen once. The sequenced sample consisted of PBMCs. The receptors derive from a human donor in good health (CMV status not recorded). Some clones in this sample may be carry-over from other donors' samples.

The J gene is TRBJ1-1, the V gene TRBV7-2; no reliable D call. The CDR3 extends over 14 amino acids. V lost 5 bases to trimming and J lost 2 bases, with 12 bases between them. CDR1 is SGHTA, CDR2 FQGNSA, per germline. The CDR3 nucleotides read TGTGCCAGCAGCCGTTTATCGGAAAACACTGAAGCTTTCTTT. Encoded protein: CASSRLSENTEAFF.

The J gene is TRBJ1-5, the V gene TRBV20-1; no reliable D call. The germline V and J ends were trimmed by 2 bases and 0 bases, with 11 bases remaining between them. The CDR3 contains 15 residues. Looked up from germline, CDR1 is DFQATT and CDR2 is SNEGSKA (reference sequence). The CDR3 DNA is TGCAGTGCTAGACTTTTAAGAGATAGCAATCAGCCCCAGCATTTT. Translating gives CSARLLRDSNQPQHF.

The V and J genes are TRBV12-3 or TRBV12-4 and TRBJ1-4; TRBD1 matches at 9 bases. The CDR3 runs 16 residues. Trimming removed 5 bases from V and 7 bases from J; junction bases left unmatched: 11. The CDR3 sequence: CASSPSRGQGSEKLFF. The CDR3 bases are TGTGCCAGCAGTCCGTCCCGGGGACAGGGTTCTGAAAAACTGTTTTTT.

A few counts support this clonotype. The rearrangement links TRBV11-2 to TRBJ2-4, with D hard to call. The CDR3 has 16 residues. The V end was cut by 5 bases, the J end by 2 bases, with 16 bases between. Germline loops: CDR1 SGHAT, CDR2 FQNNGV. CDR3 sequence reads: CASSPGLGISKNIQYF. The CDR3 region has the DNA TGTGCCAGCAGCCCCGGTTTGGGGATCTCCAAAAACATTCAGTACTTC.